This passage covers 25 T cell receptor beta chains from one sample sequenced in a study of blood T cells in healthy people across ages. Then a second PCR, running about 6 to 12 cycles, was carried out with a sample-barcoded 5' primer and a J-beta primer mix. TCRdb passed the 5' RACE reads through MiXCR, listing each CDR3 protein once. The sample includes about 1.1 million distinct CDR3 sequences, more than 30% of them seen just once. Material: blood. The receptors originated from a man between 18 and 29 years old in good health.

The chain is built from TRBV24-1 and TRBJ2-1; a weak D match, TRBD2 (6 bases). The assigned J gene may be wrong: the sequence end matches TRBJ2-7 better. The CDR3 has 15 amino acids. Germline V gives CDR1 KGHDR, CDR2 SFDVKD. The CDR3 loop reads CATSTAGSQYNEQYF. DNA of the CDR3: TGTGCCACCAGTACCGCGGGGTCCCAATACAATGAGCAGTACTTC.

This clonotype appeared a few times. The chain couples TRBV5-6 to TRBJ1-2, with 7 bases that match TRBD1. CDR1 and CDR2 (germline): SGHDT, YYEEEE. The CDR3 is 13 residues long. The junction had 6 bases not matched to a gene; V was cut back by 2 bases and J by 8 bases. The CDR3 reads CASSLRQGEGYTF. CDR3 nucleotides: TGTGCCAGCAGCTTACGACAGGGTGAGGGCTACACCTTC.

The V gene is TRBV20-1, the J gene TRBJ2-7; D gene ambiguous. The CDR3 runs 19 residues. V shed 7 bases and J shed 7 bases, with 38 bases lying between them. Germline V gene sequence: CDR1 DFQATT, CDR2 SNEGSKA (reference sequence). CDR3 sequence: CSGELGYYTETRSYNEQYF. The DNA of the CDR3 is TGCAGTGGTGAGTTAGGCTACTACACGGAAACCCGCTCCTACAATGAGCAGTACTTC.

The CDR3 coding sequence is TGTGCCAGCGGGCCCCGGGACATTACTTTCTTT. This gives the protein CASGPRDITFF. The chain has TRBV12-3 or TRBV12-4 and TRBJ1-1; tentative D call: TRBD1 (6 bases). Trimming left V 8 bases short and J 12 bases short, with 16 bases between. The CDR3 loop spans 11 amino acids.

This clonotype has a handful of counts. The chain carries TRBV7-9 and TRBJ1-5; 8 bases agree with TRBD1. The ends lost 4 bases at V and 11 bases at J; junction bases unmatched: 13. The germline CDR1 and CDR2 sequences are SEHNR and FQNEAQ (reference sequence). This CDR3 has 15 amino acids. The CDR3 protein is CASSSSGGQGSAQHF. CDR3 DNA: TGTGCCAGCAGCTCCAGTGGAGGACAGGGATCAGCCCAGCATTTT.

This clonotype came up a few times. The chain combines TRBV29-1 with TRBJ1-4; the D is unclear. Germline CDR1 SQVTM, CDR2 ANQGSEA. Trimming left V 7 bases short and J 2 bases short, with 14 bases between. The CDR3 loop spans 14 amino acids. CDR3 DNA sequence: TGCAGCGCCTCAAACCCGGGGACTAATGAAAAACTGTTTTTT. Its protein product is CSASNPGTNEKLFF.

This chain links TRBV6-5 with TRBJ2-5; possibly TRBD1 or TRBD2 for D (5 bases each). The V gene lost 2 bases and the J gene lost 5 bases, with 12 bases spanning the gap. The CDR3 length is 14 residues. The V gene's germline CDR1 is MNHEY and CDR2 SVGAGI. This chain's CDR3 is CASSYPGRLETQYF. CDR3 DNA sequence: TGTGCCAGCAGTTACCCGGGACGACTGGAGACCCAGTACTTC.

This clonotype appeared a few times. The rearrangement links TRBV27 to TRBJ2-3; D gene uncertain. The length of the CDR3 is 15 residues. V lost 4 bases and J 4 bases, leaving 15 bases between the germline ends. Germline loops: CDR1 MNHEY, CDR2 SMNVEV (reference sequence). This CDR3 is CASSSPRAASDTQYF. DNA for the CDR3: TGTGCCAGCAGTTCCCCCCGGGCAGCCTCAGATACGCAGTATTTT.

The V call is TRBV20-1, the J call TRBJ2-3; 7 bases fit TRBD2. The length of the CDR3 is 14 residues. V lost 3 bases and J lost 2; bases outside the gene matches: 5. Germline assignment: CDR1 DFQATT and CDR2 SNEGSKA (reference sequence). CDR3 residues: CSASGGLDTDTQYF. The CDR3 DNA is TGCAGTGCTAGTGGAGGACTAGACACAGATACGCAGTATTTT.

This clonotype was observed a single time. V and J are TRBV12-3 or TRBV12-4 and TRBJ2-3; 10 bases agree with TRBD2. This CDR3 region has 15 residues. The V segment lost 3 bases and the J segment 4 bases; nucleotides outside the gene matches: 4. The DNA for the CDR3 is TGTGCCAGCAGTTTCCTAGCGGGGGAGCCAGATACGCAGTATTTT. It specifies CASSFLAGEPDTQYF.

This clonotype was detected many times. Here the CDR3 DNA reads TGTGCCAGCAGTCCAAGCTCCTACGAGCAGTACTTC. Protein product: CASSPSSYEQYF. The chain uses TRBV28 and TRBJ2-7; no clear D. Trimming took off 5 bases at V and 0 bases at J, with 5 bases between the two ends. CDR1 MDHEN and CDR2 SYDVKM come from the germline V gene. The CDR3 spans 12 residues.

This clonotype was seen ten or more times. The chain carries TRBV20-1 and TRBJ1-4; 8 bases fit TRBD1. Germline CDR1 reads DFQATT; CDR2 reads SNEGSKA (reference sequence). The CDR3 has 15 amino acids. The ends lost 5 bases at V and 3 bases at J; junction bases unmatched: 8. The chain's CDR3 is CSAPRQGRANEKLFF. CDR3 sequence (DNA): TGCAGTGCTCCGAGACAGGGGCGGGCTAATGAAAAACTGTTTTTT.

V is TRBV27 and J is TRBJ2-3; 12 bases align to TRBD2. The germline gives CDR1 MNHEY, CDR2 SMNVEV (reference sequence). This CDR3 spans 16 amino acids. The trim removed 1 base at V and 4 bases at J, leaving 3 bases unmatched. The CDR3 DNA is TGTGCCAGCAGTTTATATGCTAGCGGGGGGGCAGATACGCAGTATTTT. Protein sequence: CASSLYASGGADTQYF.

This clonotype was observed at least ten times. The rearrangement uses TRBV5-1 and TRBJ2-1; 8 bases align to TRBD2. CDR1 is SGHRS, CDR2 YFSETQ, per germline. The junction had 7 bases not matched to a gene; V was cut back by 1 base and J by 4 bases. The CDR3 has 16 amino acids. Written as DNA, the CDR3 is TGCGCCAGCAGCTTGTTCTTGCGGGGGGATTACAATGAGCAGTTCTTC. Amino acids: CASSLFLRGDYNEQFF. The whole variable domain, remainder taken from reference TRBV5-1 and TRBJ2-1, is KAGVTQTPRYLIKTRGQQVTLSCSPISGHRSVSWYQQTPGQGLQFLFEYFSETQRNKGNFPGRFSGRQFSNSRSEMNVSTLELGDSALYLCASSLFLRGDYNEQFFGPGTRLTVL.

This clonotype has at least ten counts. This rearrangement joins TRBV20-1 to TRBJ2-1, with D possibly TRBD2 on 5 matching bases. Germline CDR1 is DFQATT and CDR2 is SNEGSKA (reference sequence). V was cut by 5 bases and J by 6 bases, with 14 bases left in between. The CDR3 runs 13 residues. The CDR3 loop is CSALRPGINEQFF. The CDR3 DNA is TGCAGTGCTCTTAGGCCGGGAATCAATGAGCAGTTCTTC.

This clonotype was seen more than once but under ten times. This chain uses TRBV28 with TRBJ2-5; 7 bases match TRBD2. Germline V CDR1 and CDR2: MDHEN, SYDVKM. The CDR3 runs to 15 residues. The V segment lost 6 bases and the J segment 5 bases; nucleotides outside the gene matches: 12. The CDR3 bases are TGTGCCAGCAGCTCTAGTCAACTAGCGCGGGAGACCCAGTACTTC. Protein sequence: CASSSSQLARETQYF. The whole variable domain, filled in from reference TRBV28 and TRBJ2-5, reads DVKVTQSSRYLVKRTGEKVFLECVQDMDHENMFWYRQDPGLGLRLIYFSYDVKMKEKGDIPEGYSVSREKKERFSLILESASTNQTSMYLCASSSSQLARETQYFGPGTRLLVL.

The chain employs TRBV12-3 or TRBV12-4 and TRBJ1-2; 11 bases are shared with TRBD1. The CDR3 sequence is 15 residues long. Unmatched junction bases numbered 7, after V lost 6 bases and J lost 4 bases. CDR3 DNA sequence: TGTGCCAGCAGGCAGGACAGGGGGCGCGCCTATGGCTACACCTTC. Translated, it gives CASRQDRGRAYGYTF.

This clonotype came up a few times. The J gene is TRBJ1-1, the V gene TRBV7-2; D not certain. Trimming took 1 base from V and 2 from J, leaving 11 bases between them. Germline loops: CDR1 SGHTA, CDR2 FQGNSA. The CDR3 runs 15 residues. The DNA of the CDR3 is TGTGCCAGCAGCTTAGAAGGGATGGGTAACACTGAAGCTTTCTTT. Amino acids: CASSLEGMGNTEAFF.

This chain connects TRBV12-3 or TRBV12-4 to TRBJ2-1, with a weak D call TRBD1 (6 bases). Matching the DNA end better, TRBJ2-7 makes the J call doubtful. The CDR3 has 14 amino acids. The CDR3 loop is CASSLSDRNNEQYF. The CDR3 DNA follows: TGTGCCAGCAGTTTAAGCGACAGGAACAATGAGCAGTACTTC.

V gene TRBV10-3 combines with J gene TRBJ2-1; the match to TRBD2 covers 12 bases. CDR3 length: 16 residues. CDR1 is ENHRY and CDR2 is SYGVKD in the germline V gene. V shed 3 bases, J shed 10 bases, and the junction held 10 bases outside the gene matches. The CDR3 loop reads CAISDGGTSGGREQFF. The CDR3 nucleotides are TGTGCCATCAGTGATGGTGGTACTAGCGGGGGGAGAGAGCAGTTCTTC.

This clonotype was observed a few times. The chain employs TRBV29-1 and TRBJ2-2, with TRBD1 matching 9 bases. CDR3 size: 15 residues. Germline CDR1 and CDR2: SQVTM and ANQGSEA. With V trimmed by 0 bases and J by 3 bases, 2 bases remained unmatched. The CDR3: CSVEDRDRDTGELFF. CDR3 bases: TGCAGCGTTGAAGACCGGGACAGGGACACCGGGGAGCTGTTTTTT.

V is TRBV29-1 and J is TRBJ1-5, with TRBD1 as a possible D gene (6 bases). V was clipped by 6 bases and J by 1 base, with 16 bases between them. The CDR3 sequence is 15 residues long. The germline V gene encodes CDR1 SQVTM and CDR2 ANQGSEA. The CDR3 bases are TGCAGCGTGGCGATCGGCCAGGGGAGCAATCAGCCCCAGCATTTT. This sequence encodes CSVAIGQGSNQPQHF.

The CDR3 DNA follows: TGCAGCGTTGCGGGATTCGGGACAGGAGAGACCCAGTTCTTC. It codes for CSVAGFGTGETQFF. The rearrangement joins TRBV29-1 to TRBJ2-1; 8 bases align to TRBD1. This CDR3 is built from 14 residues. Germline assignment: CDR1 SQVTM and CDR2 ANQGSEA. After removal of 4 bases from V and 13 bases from J, the junction contained 15 bases not matched to a gene.

This clonotype was counted ten times or more. The V gene is TRBV20-1, the J gene TRBJ2-3; the D is unclear. This CDR3 has 11 amino acids. V gave up 8 bases and J gave up 5 bases, with 11 bases separating them. The germline V gene has CDR1 DFQATT and CDR2 SNEGSKA (reference sequence). CDR3 in amino acids: CSPDLVDTQYF. CDR3 in DNA: TGCAGTCCAGACTTGGTAGATACGCAGTATTTT.

This clonotype appeared many times. This chain joins TRBV6-5 and TRBJ1-5; D ambiguous. Trimming cost V 2 bases and J 2 bases, with 4 bases left between them. The CDR3 runs 13 residues. In germline, CDR1 is MNHEY, CDR2 SVGAGI. CDR3 in DNA: TGTGCCAGCAGTTACGACGGCAATCAGCCCCAGCATTTT. It translates to CASSYDGNQPQHF.